This T cell receptor beta chain was identified in a study of low-dose radiotherapy and immunotherapy resistance in tumors. Background on the study: Every 2 weeks, cohort 1 got 0.5 Gy, reaching 6.5 Gy to the planning target volume. Over 26 weeks, cohort 2 got 1 Gy every two weeks, reaching 13 Gy. Ipilimumab 1 mg/kg every six weeks, together with nivolumab 240 mg every two weeks, was given intravenously to patients.

The germline V gene has CDR1 SGHRS and CDR2 YFSETQ. The CDR3 has 15 residues. The V end lost 4 bases, the J end lost 0 bases, and 14 bases lay between the germline ends. cDNA synthesis used a TRAV/TRBV-specific primer set for both chains. TCR amplification involved approximately 20 PCR cycles with a constant-region primer and V-primer adapter. The mRNA which had been isolated was amplified by in vitro transcription. Using its own MiXCR run on the reads, TCRdb lists one record per CDR3 protein. The sample gives tens of thousands of distinct CDR3 sequences, 15% to 20% of which show up once; 2.5% to 3.5% is in the top ten. This clonotype was observed many times. Time point given: before trial treatment.

The clonotype comes from a male donor with prostate cancer. This rearrangement joins TRBV5-1 to TRBJ2-7, with D possibly called TRBD1 or TRBD2 (5 bases each). This specimen consisted of PBMCs, obtained before treatment. In DNA form, the CDR3 reads TGCGCCAGCAGCGCTCCCGGGACGGCCTCCTACGAGCAGTACTTC. Its protein is CASSAPGTASYEQYF.